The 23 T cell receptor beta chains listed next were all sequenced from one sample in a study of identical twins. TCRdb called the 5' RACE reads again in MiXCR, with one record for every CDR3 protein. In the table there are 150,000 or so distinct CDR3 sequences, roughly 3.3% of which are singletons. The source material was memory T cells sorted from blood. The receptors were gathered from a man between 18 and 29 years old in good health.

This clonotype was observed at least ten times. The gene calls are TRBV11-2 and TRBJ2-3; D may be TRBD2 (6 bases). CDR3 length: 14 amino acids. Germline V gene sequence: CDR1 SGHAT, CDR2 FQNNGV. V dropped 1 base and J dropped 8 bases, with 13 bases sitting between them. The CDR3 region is CASSLGWGLLTQYF. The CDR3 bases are TGTGCCAGCAGCTTAGGTTGGGGACTCCTTACGCAGTATTTT.

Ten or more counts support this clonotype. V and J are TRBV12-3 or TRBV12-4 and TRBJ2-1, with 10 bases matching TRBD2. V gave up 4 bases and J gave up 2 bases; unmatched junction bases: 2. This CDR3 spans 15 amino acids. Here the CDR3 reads CASSSLAGPYNEQFF. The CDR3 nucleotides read TGTGCCAGCAGTTCACTAGCGGGACCCTACAATGAGCAGTTCTTC.

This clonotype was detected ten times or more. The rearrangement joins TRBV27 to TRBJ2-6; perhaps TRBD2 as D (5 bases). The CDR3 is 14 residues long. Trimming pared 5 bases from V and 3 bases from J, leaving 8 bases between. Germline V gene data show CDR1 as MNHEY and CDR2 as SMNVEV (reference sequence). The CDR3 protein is CASSGGSGANVLTF. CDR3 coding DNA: TGTGCCAGCAGTGGAGGTAGTGGGGCCAACGTCCTGACTTTC.

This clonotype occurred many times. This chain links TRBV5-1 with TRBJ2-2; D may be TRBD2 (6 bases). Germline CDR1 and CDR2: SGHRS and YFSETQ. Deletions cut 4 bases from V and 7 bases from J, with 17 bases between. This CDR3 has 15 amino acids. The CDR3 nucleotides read TGCGCCAGCAGCACCCTCGTGAGGGGAGGCGGGGAGCTGTTTTTT. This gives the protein CASSTLVRGGGELFF.

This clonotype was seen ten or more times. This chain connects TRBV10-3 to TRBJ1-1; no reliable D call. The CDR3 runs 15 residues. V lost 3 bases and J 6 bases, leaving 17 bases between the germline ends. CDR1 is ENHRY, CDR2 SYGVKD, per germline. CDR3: CAISDKNKGNPEAFF. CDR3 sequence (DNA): TGTGCCATCAGTGACAAAAATAAGGGAAACCCTGAAGCTTTCTTT.

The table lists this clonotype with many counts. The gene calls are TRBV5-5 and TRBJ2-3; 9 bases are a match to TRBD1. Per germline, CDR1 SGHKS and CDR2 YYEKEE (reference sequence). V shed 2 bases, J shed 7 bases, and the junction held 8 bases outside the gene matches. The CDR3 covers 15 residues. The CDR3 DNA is TGTGCCAGCAGCTTAGGTGTGACAGGGGGAAATACGCAGTATTTT. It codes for CASSLGVTGGNTQYF.

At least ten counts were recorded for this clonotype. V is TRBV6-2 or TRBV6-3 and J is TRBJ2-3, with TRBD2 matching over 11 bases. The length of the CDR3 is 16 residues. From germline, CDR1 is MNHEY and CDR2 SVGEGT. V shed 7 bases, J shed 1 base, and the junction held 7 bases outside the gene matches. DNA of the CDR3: TGTGCCAGCACCCCCCCGGGACTAGCGGGCACAGATACGCAGTATTTT. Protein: CASTPPGLAGTDTQYF.

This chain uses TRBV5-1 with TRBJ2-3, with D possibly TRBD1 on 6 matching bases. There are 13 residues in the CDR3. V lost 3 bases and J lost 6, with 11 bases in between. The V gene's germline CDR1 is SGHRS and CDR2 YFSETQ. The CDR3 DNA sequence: TGCGCCAGCAGCTCGACTCAGGGGGATACGCAGTATTTT. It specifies CASSSTQGDTQYF.

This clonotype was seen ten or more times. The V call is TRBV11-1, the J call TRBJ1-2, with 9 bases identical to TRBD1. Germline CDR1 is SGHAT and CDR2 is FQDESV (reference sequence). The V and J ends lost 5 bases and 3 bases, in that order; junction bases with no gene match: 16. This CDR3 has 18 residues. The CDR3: CASSPGQGTQGGHYGYTF. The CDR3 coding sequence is TGTGCCAGCAGCCCTGGACAGGGGACCCAAGGGGGACACTATGGCTACACCTTC.

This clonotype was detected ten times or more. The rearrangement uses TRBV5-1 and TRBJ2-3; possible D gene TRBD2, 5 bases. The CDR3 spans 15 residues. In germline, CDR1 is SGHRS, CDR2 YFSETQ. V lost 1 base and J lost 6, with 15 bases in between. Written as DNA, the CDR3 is TGCGCCAGCAGCTTGCTTGGCCTGACGGGGGATACGCAGTATTTT. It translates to CASSLLGLTGDTQYF.

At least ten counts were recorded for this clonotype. The chain's CDR3 is CASSLAGFSYGYTF. The CDR3 nucleotides are TGCGCCAGCAGCTTGGCAGGATTTTCCTATGGCTACACCTTC. V and J are TRBV5-1 and TRBJ1-2, with D unresolved. With 0 bases removed from V and 4 bases from J, the gap between germline ends came to 10 bases. CDR3 length: 14 residues. CDR1 and CDR2 (germline): SGHRS, YFSETQ.

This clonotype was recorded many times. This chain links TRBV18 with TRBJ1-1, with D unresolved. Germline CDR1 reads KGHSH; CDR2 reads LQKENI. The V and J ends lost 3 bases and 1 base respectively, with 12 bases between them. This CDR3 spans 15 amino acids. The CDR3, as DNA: TGTGCCAGCTCACCCTTTTTCCGGGGGAACACTGAAGCTTTCTTT. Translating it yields CASSPFFRGNTEAFF.

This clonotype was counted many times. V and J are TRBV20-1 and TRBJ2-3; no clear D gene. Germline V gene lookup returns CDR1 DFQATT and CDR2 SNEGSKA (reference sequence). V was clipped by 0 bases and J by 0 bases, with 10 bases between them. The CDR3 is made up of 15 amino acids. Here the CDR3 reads CSAREMTRSTDTQYF. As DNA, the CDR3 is TGCAGTGCTAGAGAGATGACTCGCAGCACAGATACGCAGTATTTT.

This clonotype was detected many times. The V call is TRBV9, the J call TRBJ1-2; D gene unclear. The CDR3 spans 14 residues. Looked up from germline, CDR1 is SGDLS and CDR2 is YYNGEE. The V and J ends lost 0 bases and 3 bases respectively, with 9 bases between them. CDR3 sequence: CASSVVPGDYGYTF. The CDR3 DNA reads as TGTGCCAGCAGCGTAGTTCCCGGGGACTATGGCTACACCTTC.

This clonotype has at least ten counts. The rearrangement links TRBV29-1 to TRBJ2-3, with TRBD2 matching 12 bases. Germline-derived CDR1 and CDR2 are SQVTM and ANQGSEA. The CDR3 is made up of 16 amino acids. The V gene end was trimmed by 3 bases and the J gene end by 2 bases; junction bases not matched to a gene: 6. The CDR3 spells CSVDAASGRDTDTQYF. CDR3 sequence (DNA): TGCAGCGTTGATGCGGCTAGCGGGAGGGACACAGATACGCAGTATTTT.

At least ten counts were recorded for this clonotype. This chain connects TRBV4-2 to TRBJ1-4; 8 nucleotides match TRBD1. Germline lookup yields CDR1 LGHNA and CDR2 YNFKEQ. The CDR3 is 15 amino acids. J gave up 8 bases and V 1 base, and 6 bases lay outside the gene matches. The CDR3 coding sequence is TGTGCCAGCAGCCAAGGTCAGGGGGCATACGAAAAACTGTTTTTT. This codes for CASSQGQGAYEKLFF.

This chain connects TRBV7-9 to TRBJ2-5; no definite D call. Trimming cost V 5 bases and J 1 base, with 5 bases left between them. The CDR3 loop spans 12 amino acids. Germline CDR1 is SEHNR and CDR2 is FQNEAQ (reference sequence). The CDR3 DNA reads TGTGCCAGCAGCCGAGTCCAAGAGACCCAGTACTTC. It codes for CASSRVQETQYF. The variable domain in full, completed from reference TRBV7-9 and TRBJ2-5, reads DTGVSQNPRHKITKRGQNVTFRCDPISEHNRLYWYRQTLGQGPEFLTYFQNEAQLEKSRLLSDRFSAERPKGSFSTLEIQRTEQGDSAMYLCASSRVQETQYFGPGTRLLVL.

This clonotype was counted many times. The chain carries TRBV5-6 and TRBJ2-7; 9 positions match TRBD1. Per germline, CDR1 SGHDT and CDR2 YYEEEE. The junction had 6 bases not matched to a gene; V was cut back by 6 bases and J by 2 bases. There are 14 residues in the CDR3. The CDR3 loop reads CASNDRGVPYEQYF. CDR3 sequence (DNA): TGTGCCAGCAACGACAGGGGGGTCCCCTACGAGCAGTACTTC.

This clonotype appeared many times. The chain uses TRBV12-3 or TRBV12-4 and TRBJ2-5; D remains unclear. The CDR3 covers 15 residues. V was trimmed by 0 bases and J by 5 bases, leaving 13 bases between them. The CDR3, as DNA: TGTGCCAGCAGTTTAGCGCTAACGATAGTGGAGACCCAGTACTTC. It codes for CASSLALTIVETQYF.

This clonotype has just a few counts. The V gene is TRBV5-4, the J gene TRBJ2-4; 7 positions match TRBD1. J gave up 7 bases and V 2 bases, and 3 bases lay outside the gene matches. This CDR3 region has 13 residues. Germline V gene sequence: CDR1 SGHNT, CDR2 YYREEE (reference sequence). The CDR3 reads CASSLTGENIQYF. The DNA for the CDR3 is TGTGCCAGCAGCTTAACAGGGGAGAACATTCAGTACTTC.

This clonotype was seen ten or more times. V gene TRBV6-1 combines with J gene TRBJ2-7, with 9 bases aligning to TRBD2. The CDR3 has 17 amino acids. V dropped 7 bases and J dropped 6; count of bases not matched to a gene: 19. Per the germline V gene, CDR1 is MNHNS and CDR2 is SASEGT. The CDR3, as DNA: TGTGCCAGCATGAGGGGGGATCGTCTGGCGGGAGGGTCCGAGCAGTACGTC. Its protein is CASMRGDRLAGGSEQYV.

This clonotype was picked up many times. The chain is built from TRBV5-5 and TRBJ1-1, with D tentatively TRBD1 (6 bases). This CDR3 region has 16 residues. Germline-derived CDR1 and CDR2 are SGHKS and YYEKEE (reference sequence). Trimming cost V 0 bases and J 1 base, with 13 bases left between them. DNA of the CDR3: TGTGCCAGCAGCTTGGAGGGGGGACTAACGAACACTGAAGCTTTCTTT. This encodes CASSLEGGLTNTEAFF.

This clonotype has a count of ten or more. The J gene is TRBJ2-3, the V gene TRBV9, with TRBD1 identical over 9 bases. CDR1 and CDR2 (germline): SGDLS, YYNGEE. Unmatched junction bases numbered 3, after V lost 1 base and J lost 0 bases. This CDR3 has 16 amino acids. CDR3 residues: CASSVRQGVSTDTQYF. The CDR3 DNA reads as TGTGCCAGCAGCGTACGACAGGGGGTCAGCACAGATACGCAGTATTTT.